What follows are 27 T cell receptor beta chains derived from one specimen sequenced in a study of shared clonotypes between healthy human individuals. TCRdb keeps only in-frame clones here, not all; method: immunoSEQ multiplex PCR. The data contain about 1 million clones, approximately 72% of them seen just once; the ten biggest clones take up 1.4% to 1.5%. Source material: memory CD4+ T cells sorted from blood. Specified subset: CD45RA-negative fraction. These receptors were taken from a young man in good health.

This sequence joins TRBV6-1 and TRBJ2-7, with D uncertain. Looked up from germline, CDR1 is MNHNS and CDR2 is SASEGT. V lost 7 bases and J 5 bases, leaving 12 bases between the germline ends. CDR3 length: 12 residues. This chain's CDR3 is CASMPGGHEQYF. The DNA for the CDR3 is TGTGCCAGCATGCCAGGTGGGCACGAGCAGTACTTC.

V usage is TRBV19 and J usage is TRBJ1-1; D ambiguous. The germline V gene has CDR1 LNHDA and CDR2 SQIVND (reference sequence). V lost 0 bases, J lost 2 bases, and 10 bases lay in between. This CDR3 is 15 amino acids long. CDR3 nucleotide sequence: TGTGCCAGTAGTATAGATCGGGTCCTTAACACTGAAGCTTTCTTT. The encoded protein is CASSIDRVLNTEAFF.

This clone showed up just a few times. J is TRBJ2-7 and V is TRBV5-1; D is undetermined. Germline V CDR1 and CDR2: SGHRS, YFSETQ. The CDR3 is made up of 14 amino acids. Trimming removed 5 bases at V and 1 base at J, with 13 bases between. CDR3 in DNA: TGCGCCAGCAGGATGGCGGTGGGGTCCTACGAGCAGTACTTC. It translates to CASRMAVGSYEQYF.

This sequence joins TRBV19 and TRBJ1-3; no clear D. V lost 3 bases and J 0 bases, leaving 9 bases between the germline ends. In germline, CDR1 is LNHDA, CDR2 SQIVND (reference sequence). The CDR3 extends over 15 amino acids. CDR3 in DNA: TGTGCCAGTAGTATGGGCGCGAGCTCTGGAAACACCATATATTTT. Its translation: CASSMGASSGNTIYF.

The chain is built from TRBV16 and TRBJ2-4; D is uncertain. CDR1 and CDR2 from the germline V gene are KGHSY and FQNENV. The CDR3 runs to 16 residues. The V end was cut by 3 bases, the J end by 5 bases, with 17 bases between. The CDR3 spells CASSQGPVGNENIQYF. In DNA, the CDR3 is TGTGCCAGCAGCCAGGGCCCGGTGGGGAACGAAAACATTCAGTACTTC.

J is TRBJ1-6 and V is TRBV19, with a possible D match to TRBD1 (6 bases). From germline, CDR1 is LNHDA and CDR2 SQIVND (reference sequence). This CDR3 has 16 residues. Trimming cost V 3 bases and J 7 bases, with 16 bases left between them. CDR3 nucleotide sequence: TGTGCCAGTAGTATTGAATGGGGGCGAGAAAATTCACCCCTCCACTTT. Translating gives CASSIEWGRENSPLHF.

This chain uses TRBV28 with TRBJ1-5; 7 bases match TRBD1. Trimming at V came to 6 bases and at J to 3 bases, leaving 11 bases not matched to a gene. Germline V CDR1 and CDR2: MDHEN, SYDVKM. The CDR3 is 16 amino acids. The CDR3 nucleotides read TGTGCCAGCAGACCTAGTCCGGGACAGTTCAATCAGCCCCAGCATTTT. Translated, it gives CASRPSPGQFNQPQHF.

V gene TRBV10-3 combines with J gene TRBJ1-4; 8 nucleotides line up with TRBD1. This CDR3 is 14 amino acids long. In germline, CDR1 is ENHRY, CDR2 SYGVKD. V lost 2 bases, J lost 7 bases, and 3 bases stayed unmatched. CDR3 DNA: TGTGCCATCAGTGAGGCAGGGGGCGGTGAAAAACTGTTTTTT. Protein product: CAISEAGGGEKLFF.

The J gene is TRBJ1-1, the V gene TRBV5-1; D is possibly TRBD1 (6 bases). Per germline, CDR1 SGHRS and CDR2 YFSETQ. Trimming removed 4 bases at V and 0 bases at J, with 10 bases between. The CDR3 is 14 residues long. The CDR3 nucleotides read TGCGCCAGCAGCCCACAGGGATTGAACACTGAAGCTTTCTTT. Its translation: CASSPQGLNTEAFF.

In this sample, this clone turned up many times. Written as DNA, the CDR3 is TGTGCCACCAGCAGAGTGGGAGGGGGCGGCACCGGGGAGCTGTTTTTT. Translating gives CATSRVGGGGTGELFF. This chain uses TRBV15 with TRBJ2-2; D might be TRBD1 or TRBD2, each matching 7 bases. The V gene's germline CDR1 is LNHNV and CDR2 YYDKDF (reference sequence). CDR3 length equals 16 residues. V was pared by 1 base and J by 4 bases, with 13 bases between.

The chain is built from TRBV28 and TRBJ2-2, with TRBD1 matching 10 bases. V dropped 6 bases and J dropped 5; count of bases not matched to a gene: 12. Germline CDR1 MDHEN, CDR2 SYDVKM. This CDR3 has 17 residues. This CDR3 reads CASRPGQGFRGTGELFF. In DNA form, the CDR3 reads TGTGCCAGCAGACCGGGACAGGGGTTTCGTGGGACCGGGGAGCTGTTTTTT.

This clone showed up just a few times. This chain links TRBV2 with TRBJ1-1; possible D gene TRBD1, 6 bases. V was pared by 10 bases and J by 5 bases, with 14 bases between. The CDR3 runs to 12 residues. Germline V lookup: CDR1 SNHLY, CDR2 FYNNEI. The CDR3: CATATGWTEAFF. CDR3 nucleotides: TGTGCCACCGCGACAGGATGGACTGAAGCTTTCTTT.

The V call is TRBV7-9, the J call TRBJ1-5, with a weak D call TRBD1 (6 bases). V lost 5 bases and J lost 7, with 15 bases in between. This CDR3 comprises 14 residues. Per the germline V gene, CDR1 is SEHNR and CDR2 is FQNEAQ (reference sequence). CDR3 DNA sequence: TGTGCCAGCAGCAAGGGGGGGAATCGCCAGCCCCAGCATTTT. It translates to CASSKGGNRQPQHF.

This clone came up once. This chain links TRBV10-1 with TRBJ2-1; possibly TRBD1 for D (6 bases). V was clipped by 3 bases and J by 7 bases, with 19 bases between them. CDR1 WNHNN and CDR2 SYGVQD come from the germline V gene (reference sequence). The CDR3 is 16 amino acids. CDR3 sequence (DNA): TGCGCCAGCAGTGAAAGGGAACAGGGCCCTAAAAATGAGCAGTTCTTC. Translating it yields CASSEREQGPKNEQFF.

The rearrangement links TRBV2 to TRBJ2-7; 7 positions match TRBD1. CDR3 size: 13 residues. Germline assignment: CDR1 SNHLY and CDR2 FYNNEI. The V gene end was trimmed by 10 bases and the J gene end by 4 bases; junction bases not matched to a gene: 10. CDR3 in amino acids: CATSKGAAYEQYF. The CDR3 DNA sequence: TGTGCCACCAGCAAGGGGGCAGCGTACGAGCAGTACTTC.

This chain links TRBV5-1 with TRBJ1-1; no clear D. The CDR3 consists of 13 residues. Germline loops: CDR1 SGHRS, CDR2 YFSETQ. Trimming stripped 0 bases from V and 2 bases from J, with 5 bases between. As DNA, the CDR3 is TGCGCCAGCAGCTTGGACATTAACACTGAAGCTTTCTTT. Its translation: CASSLDINTEAFF.

The rearrangement joins TRBV27 to TRBJ2-1; no clear D gene. Trimming stripped 7 bases from V and 3 bases from J, with 4 bases between. The germline CDR1 and CDR2 sequences are MNHEY and SMNVEV (reference sequence). There are 11 residues in the CDR3. CDR3 amino acids: CASKDYNEQFF. The CDR3, as DNA: TGTGCCAGCAAGGACTACAATGAGCAGTTCTTC.

This clone occurred a few times. V usage is TRBV5-5 and J usage is TRBJ2-7, with D maybe TRBD1 (5 bases). The germline CDR1 and CDR2 sequences are SGHKS and YYEKEE (reference sequence). The CDR3 has 15 amino acids. V shed 0 bases and J shed 0 bases, with 10 bases lying between them. In DNA, the CDR3 is TGTGCCAGCAGCTTGGCCGGACACCCCTCCTACGAGCAGTACTTC. This sequence encodes CASSLAGHPSYEQYF.

The chain employs TRBV18 and TRBJ2-5; TRBD2 matches 12 bases. From germline, CDR1 is KGHSH and CDR2 LQKENI. V was clipped by 2 bases and J by 3 bases; unmatched bases: 4. This CDR3 has 16 residues. CDR3 in DNA: TGTGCCAGCTCACCAGTCCTAGCGGGAGGGAAAGAGACCCAGTACTTC. Translation: CASSPVLAGGKETQYF.

There are a few counts of this clone. The chain employs TRBV4-3 and TRBJ1-2; 7 positions match TRBD1. There are 16 residues in the CDR3. The V segment lost 0 bases and the J segment 8 bases; nucleotides outside the gene matches: 12. Germline values: CDR1 LGHNA, CDR2 YSLEER. The chain's CDR3 is CASSQDWLQGRGGYTF. The CDR3, as DNA: TGCGCCAGCAGCCAAGATTGGCTACAGGGGCGGGGCGGCTACACCTTC.

In DNA, the CDR3 is TGCAGTGCTAAGACTAGCTCGCGTCGGTTCTTC. Translating gives CSAKTSSRRFF. The chain has TRBV20-1 and TRBJ2-1; the match to TRBD2 covers 7 bases. Germline V gene data show CDR1 as DFQATT and CDR2 as SNEGSKA (reference sequence). The ends lost 4 bases at V and 15 bases at J; junction bases unmatched: 9. This CDR3 spans 11 amino acids.

The chain joins TRBV10-3 to TRBJ2-1; 10 nucleotides line up with TRBD2. Losses at the gene ends were 6 bases for V and 4 bases for J; bases not matched to a gene: 6. The CDR3 has 15 residues. Germline CDR1 reads ENHRY; CDR2 reads SYGVKD. CDR3 sequence reads: CAIRDGLAAYNEQFF. The DNA for the CDR3 is TGTGCCATCAGGGACGGACTAGCGGCTTACAATGAGCAGTTCTTC.

The sample holds a few counts of this clone. The chain recombines TRBV7-2 with TRBJ1-6; the D is unclear. This CDR3 has 13 residues. With 1 base removed from V and 4 bases from J, the gap between germline ends came to 2 bases. Germline-derived CDR1 and CDR2 are SGHTA and FQGNSA. CDR3 residues: CASSLGYNSPLHF. The DNA for the CDR3 is TGTGCCAGCAGCTTAGGATATAATTCACCCCTCCACTTT.

This chain links TRBV4-1 with TRBJ2-1; D tentatively reads TRBD1 or TRBD2 (5 bases each). The CDR3 has 17 amino acids. CDR1 is MGHRA, CDR2 YSYEKL, per germline. Trimming took 0 bases from V and 7 from J, leaving 19 bases between them. CDR3 sequence reads: CASSQDMSGRVRNEQFF. Here the CDR3 DNA reads TGCGCCAGCAGCCAAGATATGTCAGGGCGGGTCCGGAATGAGCAGTTCTTC.

Of note for this clone: Within the sample, other DNA sequences also encode this same CDR3. This chain uses TRBV6-5 with TRBJ2-7; D may correspond to TRBD1 or TRBD2 (7 bases each). Trimming removed 0 bases at V and 4 bases at J, with 13 bases between. This CDR3 spans 15 amino acids. Germline V lookup: CDR1 MNHEY, CDR2 SVGAGI. The CDR3, as DNA: TGTGCCAGCAGTTACTCGACCAGGGGGGGGTACGAGCAGTACTTC. Its protein is CASSYSTRGGYEQYF.

V and J are TRBV27 and TRBJ2-5; TRBD2 agrees at 7 bases. This CDR3 is built from 16 residues. After removal of 0 bases from V and 5 bases from J, the junction contained 9 bases not matched to a gene. Germline V gene data show CDR1 as MNHEY and CDR2 as SMNVEV (reference sequence). The chain's CDR3 is CASSLSSSGSRETQYF. CDR3 DNA sequence: TGTGCCAGCAGTTTATCATCTAGCGGCAGTCGGGAGACCCAGTACTTC.

This clone was counted a few times. The chain employs TRBV11-2 and TRBJ1-5; D is ambiguous. There are 15 residues in the CDR3. The V and J ends lost 0 bases and 3 bases respectively, with 9 bases between them. Germline values: CDR1 SGHAT, CDR2 FQNNGV. CDR3 protein: CASSLEAQTNQPQHF. CDR3 DNA sequence: TGTGCCAGCAGCTTAGAAGCCCAAACCAATCAGCCCCAGCATTTT. Based on the CDR3 plus reference TRBV11-2 and TRBJ1-5, the full variable domain is EAGVAQSPRYKIIEKRQSVAFWCNPISGHATLYWYQQILGQGPKLLIQFQNNGVVDDSQLPKDRFSAERLKGVDSTLKIQPAKLEDSAVYLCASSLEAQTNQPQHFGDGTRLSIL.